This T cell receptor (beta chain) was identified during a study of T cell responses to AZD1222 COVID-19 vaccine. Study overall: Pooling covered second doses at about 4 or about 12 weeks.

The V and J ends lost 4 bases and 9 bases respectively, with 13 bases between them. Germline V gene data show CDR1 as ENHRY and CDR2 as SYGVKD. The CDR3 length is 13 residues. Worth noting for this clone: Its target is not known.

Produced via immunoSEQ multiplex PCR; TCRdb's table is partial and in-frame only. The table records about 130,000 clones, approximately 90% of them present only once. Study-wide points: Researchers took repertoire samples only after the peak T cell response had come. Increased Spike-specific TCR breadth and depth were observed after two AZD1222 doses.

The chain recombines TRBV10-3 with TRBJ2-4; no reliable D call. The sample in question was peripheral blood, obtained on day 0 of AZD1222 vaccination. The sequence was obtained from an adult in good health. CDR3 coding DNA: TGTGCCATCAGTGGAGGCCCGGGCGGCATTCAGTACTTC. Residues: CAISGGPGGIQYF.